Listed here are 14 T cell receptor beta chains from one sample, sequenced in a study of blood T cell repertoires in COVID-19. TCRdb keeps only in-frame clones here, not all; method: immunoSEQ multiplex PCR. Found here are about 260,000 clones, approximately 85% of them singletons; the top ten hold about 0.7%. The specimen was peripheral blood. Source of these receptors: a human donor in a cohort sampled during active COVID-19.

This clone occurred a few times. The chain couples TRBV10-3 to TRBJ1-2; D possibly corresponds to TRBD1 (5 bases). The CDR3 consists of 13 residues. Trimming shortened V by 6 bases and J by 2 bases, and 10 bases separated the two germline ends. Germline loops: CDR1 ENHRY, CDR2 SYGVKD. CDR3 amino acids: CAISADKNYGYTF. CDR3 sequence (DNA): TGTGCCATCAGCGCGGACAAGAACTATGGCTACACCTTC.

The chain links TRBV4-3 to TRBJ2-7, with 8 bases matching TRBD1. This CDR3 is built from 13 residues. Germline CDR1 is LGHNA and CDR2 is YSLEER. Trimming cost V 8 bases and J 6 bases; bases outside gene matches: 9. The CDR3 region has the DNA TGCGCCAGCGGACTATCAGGGGGCCGCGAGCAGTACTTC. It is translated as CASGLSGGREQYF.

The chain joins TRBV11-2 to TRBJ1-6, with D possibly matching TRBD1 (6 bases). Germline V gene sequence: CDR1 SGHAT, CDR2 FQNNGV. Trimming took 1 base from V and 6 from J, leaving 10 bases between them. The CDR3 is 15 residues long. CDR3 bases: TGTGCCAGCAGCTTAGGAGCCAGGGGTAATTCACCCCTCCACTTT. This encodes CASSLGARGNSPLHF.

As DNA, the CDR3 is TGTGCCAGTAGCCCGCGGCGGTCCGGGGGCTACGAGCAGTACTTC. Its translation: CASSPRRSGGYEQYF. The gene calls are TRBV19 and TRBJ2-7; D might be TRBD2 (6 bases). V was clipped by 6 bases and J by 3 bases, with 18 bases between them. CDR3 length: 15 residues. Germline CDR1 reads LNHDA; CDR2 reads SQIVND (reference sequence).

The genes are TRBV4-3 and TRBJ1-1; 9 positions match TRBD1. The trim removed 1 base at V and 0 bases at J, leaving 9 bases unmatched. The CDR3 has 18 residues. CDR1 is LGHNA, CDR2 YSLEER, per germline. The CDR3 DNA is TGCGCCAGCAGCCAAGCCCCGGGACAGGGCTTTTTGAACACTGAAGCTTTCTTT. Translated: CASSQAPGQGFLNTEAFF.

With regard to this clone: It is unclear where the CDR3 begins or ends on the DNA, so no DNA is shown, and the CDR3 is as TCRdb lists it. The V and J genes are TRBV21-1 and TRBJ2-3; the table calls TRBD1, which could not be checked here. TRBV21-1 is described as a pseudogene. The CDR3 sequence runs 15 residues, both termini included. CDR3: CASSKVAGGADTQYF.

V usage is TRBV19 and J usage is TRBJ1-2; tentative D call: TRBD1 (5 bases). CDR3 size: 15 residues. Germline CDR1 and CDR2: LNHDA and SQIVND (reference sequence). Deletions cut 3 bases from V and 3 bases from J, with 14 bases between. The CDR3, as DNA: TGTGCCAGTAGTATCGTCGGCAGGGAATACTATGGCTACACCTTC. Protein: CASSIVGREYYGYTF.

The CDR3 bases are TGTGCCAGCAGCGAACGGGGGTTTTTCGACGAGCAGTACTTC. It encodes CASSERGFFDEQYF. The chain carries TRBV27 and TRBJ2-7, with TRBD2 as a possible D gene (6 bases). CDR3 length equals 14 residues. The ends were cut back, 6 bases at V and 5 bases at J, with 17 bases in the middle. The germline V gene has CDR1 MNHEY and CDR2 SMNVEV (reference sequence).

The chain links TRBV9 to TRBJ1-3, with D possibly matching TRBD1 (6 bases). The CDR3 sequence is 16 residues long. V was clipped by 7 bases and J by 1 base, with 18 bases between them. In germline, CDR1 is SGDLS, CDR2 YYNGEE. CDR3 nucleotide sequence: TGTGCCAGCCCCGCGGGGGGGGGCGCTTCTGGAAACACCATATATTTT. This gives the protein CASPAGGGASGNTIYF.

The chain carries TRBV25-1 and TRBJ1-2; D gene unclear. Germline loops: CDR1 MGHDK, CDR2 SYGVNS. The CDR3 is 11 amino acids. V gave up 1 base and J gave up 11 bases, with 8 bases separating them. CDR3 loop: CASSEFEGYTF. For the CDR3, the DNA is TGTGCCAGCAGTGAATTTGAGGGATACACCTTC.

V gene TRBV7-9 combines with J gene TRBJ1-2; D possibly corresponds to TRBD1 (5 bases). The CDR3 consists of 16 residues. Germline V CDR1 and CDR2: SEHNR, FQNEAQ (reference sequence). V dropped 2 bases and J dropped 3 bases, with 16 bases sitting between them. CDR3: CASSLIFPGPDYGYTF. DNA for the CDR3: TGTGCCAGCAGCTTAATCTTCCCAGGGCCCGACTATGGCTACACCTTC.

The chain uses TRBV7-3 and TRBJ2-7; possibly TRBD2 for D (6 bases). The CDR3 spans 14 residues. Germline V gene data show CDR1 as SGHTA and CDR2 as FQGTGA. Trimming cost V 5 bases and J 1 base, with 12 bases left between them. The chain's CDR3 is CASSPHGGSYEQYF. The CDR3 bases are TGTGCCAGCAGCCCCCACGGAGGGTCCTACGAGCAGTACTTC. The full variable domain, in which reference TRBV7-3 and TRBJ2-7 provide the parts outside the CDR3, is GAGVSQTPSNKVTEKGKYVELRCDPISGHTALYWYRQSLGQGPEFLIYFQGTGAADDSGLPNDRFFAVRPEGSVSTLKIQRTERGDSAVYLCASSPHGGSYEQYFGPGTRLTVT.

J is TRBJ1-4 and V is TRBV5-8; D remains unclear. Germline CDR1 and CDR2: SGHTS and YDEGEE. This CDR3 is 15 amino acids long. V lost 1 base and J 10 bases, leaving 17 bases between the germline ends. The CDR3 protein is CASSLRHTVLAKLFF. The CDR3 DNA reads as TGTGCCAGCAGCTTGCGGCACACCGTCCTAGCAAAACTGTTTTTT.

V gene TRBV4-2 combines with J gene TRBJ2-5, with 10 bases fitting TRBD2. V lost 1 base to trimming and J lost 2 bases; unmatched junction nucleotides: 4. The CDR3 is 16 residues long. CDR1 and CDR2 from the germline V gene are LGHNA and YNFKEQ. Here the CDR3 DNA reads TGTGCCAGCAGCCAAGTTATAGCGGGAGGACAAGAGACCCAGTACTTC. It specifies CASSQVIAGGQETQYF.